Listed below are T cell receptor beta chains from one sample, sequenced in a study of blood T cell repertoires in COVID-19. Here immunoSEQ multiplex PCR was the method, and the copy in TCRdb shows in-frame clones only, minus some. This sample has about 230,000 clones, with about 85% found just once. The sequenced sample was peripheral blood. The receptors shown here come from a man aged 40-49 years with acute or convalescent COVID-19. Both conserved end residues are part of each CDR3. The D gene is left open where the match is weak.

V gene: TRBV19; D gene: .; CDR3 protein: CASSMGGVGQPQHF
V gene: TRBV2; D gene: TRBD2; CDR3 protein: CASSLRTSGGHEQFF
V gene: TRBV4-3; D gene: TRBD2; CDR3 protein: CASSQGLAGAFTDTQYF
V gene: TRBV2; D gene: TRBD1; CDR3 protein: CASLGQGSSPLHF
V gene: TRBV7-9; D gene: TRBD2; CDR3 protein: CASSKSGGAFNTGELFF
V gene: TRBV12-5; D gene: .; CDR3 protein: CAIWTDNYGYTF
V gene: TRBV18; D gene: TRBD1; CDR3 protein: CASSKTRDRALEQYF
V gene: TRBV11-3; D gene: .; CDR3 protein: CASSFRGHEQFF
V gene: TRBV5-1; D gene: .; CDR3 protein: CASSYQGYSGETQYF
V gene: TRBV5-1; D gene: TRBD1; CDR3 protein: CASSLLTGGEGYTF
V gene: TRBV5-1; D gene: TRBD1; CDR3 protein: CASSPGQPNQPQHF
V gene: TRBV19; D gene: TRBD1; CDR3 protein: CATRTGYYGYTF
V gene: TRBV4-1; D gene: .; CDR3 protein: CASSPEGLIGEKLFF
V gene: TRBV5-6; D gene: TRBD2; CDR3 protein: CASSAPGLADETQYF
V gene: TRBV3-1/TRBV3-2; D gene: .; CDR3 protein: CASSQMPGNSPLHF
V gene: TRBV27; D gene: TRBD1; CDR3 protein: CASSPTQGGEKLFF
V gene: TRBV7-9; D gene: TRBD1; CDR3 protein: CASSFGQGNSPLHF
V gene: TRBV3-1/TRBV3-2; D gene: .; CDR3 protein: CASRPQGGTEAFF
V gene: TRBV5-1; D gene: .; CDR3 protein: CASSLEAGSTYEQYF
V gene: TRBV15; D gene: TRBD1; CDR3 protein: CATSATGEHGYTF
V gene: TRBV15; D gene: .; CDR3 protein: CATSMGRGPKGDTEAFF
V gene: TRBV5-4; D gene: TRBD1; CDR3 protein: CASSLPDRVYGYTF
V gene: TRBV5-4; D gene: TRBD1; CDR3 protein: CASSLPGQRSNTEAFF
V gene: TRBV15; D gene: .; CDR3 protein: CATSIRRGPEYEQYF
V gene: TRBV30; D gene: TRBD2; CDR3 protein: CAWTPGGPYEQYF
V gene: TRBV3-1/TRBV3-2; D gene: .; CDR3 protein: CASSQGGGQPQHF